This entry lists 14 T cell receptor beta chains sequenced from one sample in a study of cytomegalovirus exposure and HLA in healthy donors. PCR primers comprised 60 Vbeta and 13 Jbeta primers. Produced via immunoSEQ multiplex PCR; TCRdb's table is partial and in-frame only. Of under 150,000 clones in the sample, under 80% were seen once. The specimen was PBMCs. The receptors originated from a woman between 50 and 59 years old in good health and CMV-seropositive.

The chain combines TRBV28 with TRBJ1-2; weak D call: TRBD1 (6 bases). From germline, CDR1 is MDHEN and CDR2 SYDVKM. The V end was cut by 5 bases, the J end by 7 bases, with 11 bases between. The CDR3 is 12 residues long. The CDR3 sequence: CASSAGVAGYTF. For the CDR3, the DNA is TGTGCCAGCAGTGCAGGGGTGGCTGGCTACACCTTC.

This chain joins TRBV9 and TRBJ1-1, with 7 bases lining up with TRBD1. Germline lookup yields CDR1 SGDLS and CDR2 YYNGEE. V trimming: 4 bases; J trimming: 0 bases; junction bases outside the gene matches: 9. This CDR3 contains 16 residues. CDR3 nucleotides: TGTGCCAGCAGCCGAGGGGGCGTGAAATTGAACACTGAAGCTTTCTTT. Protein: CASSRGGVKLNTEAFF.

This chain connects TRBV7-2 to TRBJ2-5, with D uncertain. The J call is uncertain, as TRBJ2-7 better fits the DNA end. This CDR3 contains 12 residues. Germline CDR1 SGHTA, CDR2 FQGNSA. The CDR3 region is CASSLEYYEQYF. The CDR3 DNA reads as TGTGCCAGCAGCTTAGAGTACTACGAGCAGTACTTC.

The rearrangement uses TRBV9 and TRBJ1-6, with TRBD1 as a possible D gene (6 bases). The V gene lost 3 bases and the J gene lost 7 bases, with 14 bases spanning the gap. The CDR3 runs 15 residues. CDR1 is SGDLS and CDR2 is YYNGEE in the germline V gene. The CDR3 DNA reads as TGTGCCAGCAGCGCGGGGAGGGGGGGAAATTCACCCCTCCACTTT. Protein sequence: CASSAGRGGNSPLHF.

The chain links TRBV28 to TRBJ1-5; D perhaps matches TRBD1 (6 bases). V lost 5 bases and J 4 bases, leaving 18 bases between the germline ends. Germline CDR1 MDHEN, CDR2 SYDVKM. The CDR3 is made up of 16 amino acids. The CDR3 nucleotides are TGTGCCAGCAGTCCTTGGGGGCAGGGGAAGAATCAGCCCCAGCATTTT. As protein: CASSPWGQGKNQPQHF.

V and J are TRBV7-8 and TRBJ1-4; weak D call: TRBD1 (6 bases). This CDR3 has 15 amino acids. CDR1 is SGHVS, CDR2 FQNEAQ, per germline. V lost 3 bases and J lost 7, with 15 bases in between. The CDR3 DNA reads as TGTGCCAGCAGCTTCGGAGGGGGGGCGCTTGAAAAACTGTTTTTT. Protein sequence: CASSFGGGALEKLFF.

This chain joins TRBV30 and TRBJ1-6; 7 bases agree with TRBD1. V gave up 0 bases and J gave up 3 bases; unmatched junction bases: 2. The germline CDR1 and CDR2 sequences are GTSNPN and SVGIG (reference sequence). The CDR3 totals 15 residues. The CDR3 DNA reads as TGTGCCTGGAGTGTAGGGGGCAACTATAATTCACCCCTCCACTTT. It specifies CAWSVGGNYNSPLHF.

The chain carries TRBV28 and TRBJ1-2; D is perhaps TRBD1 (6 bases). CDR1 MDHEN and CDR2 SYDVKM come from the germline V gene. Trimming cost V 4 bases and J 5 bases, with 11 bases left between them. This CDR3 is built from 13 residues. CDR3 coding DNA: TGTGCCAGCAGTTCTCCGGACAGATATGGCTACACCTTC. This codes for CASSSPDRYGYTF.

The chain uses TRBV7-2 and TRBJ1-2; 8 bases map to TRBD1. Trimming took 5 bases from V and 6 from J; bases not matched to a gene: 14. The CDR3 loop spans 16 amino acids. The germline CDR1 and CDR2 sequences are SGHTA and FQGNSA. In DNA form, the CDR3 reads TGTGCCAGCAGCCCCCGGACAGGGAGGAGTGTAAATGGCTACACCTTC. Its translation is CASSPRTGRSVNGYTF.

The CDR3 loop is CASTLDRVNTGELFF. In nucleotides, the CDR3 is TGTGCCAGCACCTTGGACAGGGTTAACACCGGGGAGCTGTTTTTT. The rearrangement links TRBV6-1 to TRBJ2-2; 8 bases line up with TRBD1. The trim removed 7 bases at V and 2 bases at J, leaving 6 bases unmatched. Germline assignment: CDR1 MNHNS and CDR2 SASEGT. The CDR3 loop spans 15 amino acids.

This rearrangement joins TRBV5-1 to TRBJ2-6; 12 nucleotides agree with TRBD1. The CDR3 has 17 residues. V trimming: 4 bases; J trimming: 4 bases; junction bases outside the gene matches: 6. The germline V gene has CDR1 SGHRS and CDR2 YFSETQ. The CDR3 is CASSKGQGASGANVLTF. The CDR3 nucleotides are TGCGCCAGCAGCAAGGGACAGGGGGCATCCGGGGCCAACGTCCTGACTTTC.

This chain links TRBV19 with TRBJ1-3; a weak D match, TRBD1 (5 bases). The CDR3 is made up of 15 amino acids. The germline V gene has CDR1 LNHDA and CDR2 SQIVND (reference sequence). V was cut by 8 bases and J by 0 bases, with 14 bases left in between. This chain's CDR3 is CASLLQASSGNTIYF. The CDR3 nucleotides read TGTGCCAGTTTATTACAGGCCAGCTCTGGAAACACCATATATTTT.

This chain joins TRBV7-6 and TRBJ1-1; TRBD1 agrees at 7 bases. This CDR3 has 13 residues. Losses at the gene ends were 5 bases for V and 5 bases for J; bases not matched to a gene: 5. Germline loops: CDR1 SGHVS, CDR2 FNYEAQ. CDR3 region: CASSATGVTEAFF. The CDR3 region has the DNA TGTGCCAGCAGCGCAACAGGGGTGACTGAAGCTTTCTTT. Using reference TRBV7-6 and TRBJ1-1 for the parts outside the CDR3, the full variable domain is GAGVSQSPRYKVTKRGQDVALRCDPISGHVSLYWYRQALGQGPEFLTYFNYEAQQDKSGLPNDRFSAERPEGSISTLTIQRTEQRDSAMYRCASSATGVTEAFFGQGTRLTVV.

The chain combines TRBV10-3 with TRBJ1-4; TRBD1 matches 8 bases. The junction had 11 bases not matched to a gene; V was cut back by 3 bases and J by 8 bases. The CDR3 totals 16 residues. CDR1 ENHRY and CDR2 SYGVKD come from the germline V gene. The CDR3 nucleotides read TGTGCCATCAGTGAAGGCAGGGGGCGCGGGTCAGAAAAACTGTTTTTT. Amino acids: CAISEGRGRGSEKLFF.